This T cell receptor (beta chain) is from a study of control samples from healthy donors and cancer patients. Clones were sequenced by immunoSEQ multiplex PCR, and TCRdb holds only the in-frame ones, with some missing. The sample holds about 120,000 clones; 85% to 90% are singletons and the top ten take 2.3%. Source material: blood. This clonotype originated in a woman between 70 and 85 years old in good health.

Here the CDR3 DNA reads TGCGCCAGCAGCGACCCACCGGGGGGCCGGAATGAGCAGTTCTTC. It yields the protein CASSDPPGGRNEQFF. The chain links TRBV4-3 to TRBJ2-1; weak D call: TRBD2 (7 bases). Germline V gene sequence: CDR1 LGHNA, CDR2 YSLEER. The CDR3 spans 15 residues. V lost 5 bases and J lost 7, with 18 bases in between.